Below, 16 T cell receptor beta chains from the same sample are listed, as sequenced in a study of OX40 agonist ivuxolimab in advanced cancers. TCRdb's copy holds only in-frame clones and misses some; the assay was immunoSEQ multiplex PCR. The sample yields about 63,000 clones, over 75% seen once. This material consisted of CD4+ or CD8+ T cells sorted from blood, taken in a trial of the OX40 agonist ivuxolimab. The origin of the receptors is an adult with an advanced solid tumor such as melanoma, head and neck, liver or kidney cancer.

CDR3 sequence reads: CASSFLAGVGTARRTQYF. The CDR3 nucleotides read TGTGCCAGCAGTTTCCTCGCGGGAGTAGGTACGGCTAGGAGGACGCAGTATTTT. This chain joins TRBV28 and TRBJ2-3; 7 nucleotides line up with TRBD2. Per germline, CDR1 MDHEN and CDR2 SYDVKM. This CDR3 region has 18 residues. V lost 3 bases, J lost 9 bases, and 21 bases stayed unmatched.

V is TRBV7-2 and J is TRBJ2-7, with 7 bases that match TRBD1. The V gene's germline CDR1 is SGHTA and CDR2 FQGNSA. V shed 5 bases and J 3 bases; nucleotides not matched to a gene: 4. The CDR3 extends over 13 amino acids. The CDR3: CASSTGQVYEQYF. The DNA of the CDR3 is TGTGCCAGCAGCACCGGACAGGTCTACGAGCAGTACTTC. Together with reference TRBV7-2 and TRBJ2-7, the CDR3 gives the full variable domain: GAGVSQSPSNKVTEKGKDVELRCDPISGHTALYWYRQSLGQGLEFLIYFQGNSAPDKSGLPSDRFSAERTGGSVSTLTIQRTQQEDSAVYLCASSTGQVYEQYFGPGTRLTVT.

This clone was observed a few times. The rearrangement uses TRBV2 and TRBJ2-3; D not resolved. The germline V gene has CDR1 SNHLY and CDR2 FYNNEI. Trimming cost V 7 bases and J 5 bases, with 7 bases left between them. The CDR3 consists of 11 residues. The CDR3 DNA follows: TGTGCCAGCACCGAGGTAGATACGCAGTATTTT. Translated, it gives CASTEVDTQYF.

This chain links TRBV10-3 with TRBJ2-5, with 7 bases that match TRBD2. CDR1 and CDR2 from the germline V gene are ENHRY and SYGVKD. The CDR3 is 16 residues long. V was clipped by 6 bases and J by 1 base; unmatched bases: 11. In DNA form, the CDR3 reads TGTGCCATCAGCCTAACTAGCGCCCGACTCCAAGAGACCCAGTACTTC. As protein: CAISLTSARLQETQYF.

This chain uses TRBV19 with TRBJ2-7, with D perhaps TRBD1 (5 bases). The CDR3 runs to 14 residues. Germline values: CDR1 LNHDA, CDR2 SQIVND (reference sequence). V gave up 5 bases and J gave up 3 bases, with 14 bases separating them. CDR3 protein: CASSLALRVYEQYF. DNA of the CDR3: TGTGCCAGTAGTTTAGCCCTCAGGGTCTACGAGCAGTACTTC.

The V call is TRBV28, the J call TRBJ2-3; 7 positions match TRBD2. Germline values: CDR1 MDHEN, CDR2 SYDVKM. This CDR3 is built from 14 residues. V shed 8 bases and J 4 bases; nucleotides not matched to a gene: 9. CDR3 sequence reads: CASARWGGPDTQYF. CDR3 DNA: TGTGCCAGCGCAAGATGGGGGGGTCCAGATACGCAGTATTTT.

The chain uses TRBV11-2 and TRBJ2-3, with 10 bases aligning to TRBD1. The CDR3 runs to 16 residues. CDR1 and CDR2 (germline): SGHAT, FQNNGV. Unmatched junction bases numbered 6, after V lost 3 bases and J lost 3 bases. The CDR3 is CASSFPWGQGTDTQYF. CDR3 nucleotide sequence: TGTGCCAGCAGCTTCCCCTGGGGACAGGGGACAGATACGCAGTATTTT.

The gene calls are TRBV7-2 and TRBJ1-2, with D possibly TRBD1 on 6 matching bases. V lost 3 bases, J lost 7 bases, and 21 bases lay in between. Germline CDR1 reads SGHTA; CDR2 reads FQGNSA. The CDR3 totals 16 residues. Written as DNA, the CDR3 is TGTGCCAGCAGCTTCTCACATGGGGGGGGCGTGGGTGGCTACACCTTC. It encodes CASSFSHGGGVGGYTF.

The rearrangement joins TRBV11-2 to TRBJ2-7, with 11 bases that match TRBD2. J lost 3 bases, V lost 4 bases, and 5 bases had no gene match. Germline CDR1 and CDR2: SGHAT and FQNNGV. This CDR3 contains 15 residues. This chain's CDR3 is CASSSRLAGIYEQYF. In DNA form, the CDR3 reads TGTGCCAGCAGCTCCCGACTAGCGGGAATCTACGAGCAGTACTTC.

V is TRBV9 and J is TRBJ2-7, with D possibly matching TRBD1 (7 bases). CDR1 is SGDLS, CDR2 YYNGEE, per germline. The CDR3 loop spans 13 amino acids. Trimming stripped 4 bases from V and 7 bases from J, with 15 bases between. Written as DNA, the CDR3 is TGTGCCAGCAGCCGGGAGACAGGGAGGGAGCAGTACTTC. Translated, it gives CASSRETGREQYF.

The V call is TRBV6-5, the J call TRBJ2-7; D ambiguous. This CDR3 contains 16 residues. Trimming shortened V by 4 bases and J by 4 bases, and 20 bases separated the two germline ends. The germline V gene has CDR1 MNHEY and CDR2 SVGAGI. The CDR3 sequence: CASSSLLSGQIYEQYF. DNA of the CDR3: TGTGCCAGCAGTTCCTTACTCTCGGGCCAGATATACGAGCAGTACTTC.

The chain couples TRBV5-1 to TRBJ2-3, with D perhaps TRBD1 or TRBD2 (5 bases each). The CDR3 extends over 15 amino acids. CDR1 and CDR2 (germline): SGHRS, YFSETQ. Trimming cost V 0 bases and J 2 bases, with 10 bases left between them. CDR3 residues: CASSLDGGTTDTQYF. The CDR3 nucleotides read TGCGCCAGCAGCTTGGATGGGGGAACCACAGATACGCAGTATTTT.

This chain uses TRBV19 with TRBJ1-2; no clear D. The CDR3 covers 14 residues. V lost 6 bases and J lost 1, with 12 bases in between. Germline V gene data show CDR1 as LNHDA and CDR2 as SQIVND (reference sequence). In DNA form, the CDR3 reads TGTGCCAGTAGGATGGACCTCTTTAACTATGGCTACACCTTC. It encodes CASRMDLFNYGYTF.

This chain links TRBV6-1 with TRBJ1-3, with a possible D match to TRBD1 (6 bases). The germline V gene has CDR1 MNHNS and CDR2 SASEGT. V was shortened by 1 base and J by 6 bases, with 10 bases between the two germline ends. The CDR3 covers 14 residues. Written as DNA, the CDR3 is TGTGCCAGCAGTGAAGTTGGGGGGCTAAACACCATATATTTT. The encoded protein is CASSEVGGLNTIYF.

V is TRBV6-6 and J is TRBJ2-2, with 11 bases lining up with TRBD2. The CDR3 totals 14 residues. V lost 6 bases, J lost 6 bases, and 3 bases stayed unmatched. CDR1 MNHNY and CDR2 SVGAGI come from the germline V gene (reference sequence). The DNA for the CDR3 is TGTGCCAGCAGGCCTAGCGGGAGGTCCGGGGAGCTGTTTTTT. Translating it yields CASRPSGRSGELFF.

The V gene is TRBV4-1, the J gene TRBJ1-6, with 7 bases fitting TRBD1. V shed 7 bases, J shed 7 bases, and the junction held 4 bases outside the gene matches. The CDR3 is 13 amino acids. The germline CDR1 and CDR2 sequences are MGHRA and YSYEKL. The CDR3 sequence: CASNNRGNSPLHF. The CDR3 nucleotides are TGCGCCAGCAACAACAGGGGCAATTCACCCCTCCACTTT.